This TCR beta chain emerged from a study of T cells after posttransplantation cyclophosphamide. Control samples came 1 year after myeloablative marrow transplants with methotrexate plus calcineurin inhibitor. The germline V gene encodes CDR1 MNHEY and CDR2 SMNVEV (reference sequence). V was clipped by 7 bases and J by 2 bases; unmatched bases: 8. The CDR3 loop spans 15 amino acids. Profiling relied on immunoSEQ multiplex PCR, and the TCRdb table lists in-frame clones only, not all of them. The data contain roughly 19,000 clones, 75% to 90% of them seen just once; the ten biggest clones take up roughly 2%.

The chain couples TRBV27 to TRBJ2-3; 8 positions match TRBD2. The sample was PBMCs, taken less than 400 days after allogeneic stem cell transplant with calcineurin inhibitor and methotrexate. The sequence derives from a female patient aged 25-40 years who received an allogeneic stem cell transplant from an unrelated donor, was CMV-positive, and had acute and chronic GVHD. Some T cells may trace back to the graft donor. The DNA of the CDR3 is TGTGCCAGCACCATTAGCGGGACCCCCACAGATACGCAGTATTTT. It yields the protein CASTISGTPTDTQYF.